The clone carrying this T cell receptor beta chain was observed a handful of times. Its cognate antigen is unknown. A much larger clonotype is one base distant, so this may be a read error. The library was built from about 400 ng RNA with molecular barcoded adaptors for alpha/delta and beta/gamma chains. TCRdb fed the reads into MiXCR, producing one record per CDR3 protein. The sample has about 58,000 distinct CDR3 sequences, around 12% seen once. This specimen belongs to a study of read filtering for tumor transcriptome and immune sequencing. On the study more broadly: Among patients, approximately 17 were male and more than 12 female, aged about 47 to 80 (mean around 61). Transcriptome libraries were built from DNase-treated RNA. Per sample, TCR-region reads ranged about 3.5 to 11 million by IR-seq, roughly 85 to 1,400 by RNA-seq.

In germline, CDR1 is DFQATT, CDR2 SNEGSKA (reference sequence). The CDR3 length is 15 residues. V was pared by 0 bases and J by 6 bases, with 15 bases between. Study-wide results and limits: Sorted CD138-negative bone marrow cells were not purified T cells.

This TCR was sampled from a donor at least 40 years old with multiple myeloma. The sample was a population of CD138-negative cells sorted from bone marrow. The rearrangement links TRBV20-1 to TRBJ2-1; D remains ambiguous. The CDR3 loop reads CSARDPHRGSNEQFF. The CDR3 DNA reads TGCAGTGCTAGAGACCCGCATCGAGGATCCAATGAGCAGTTCTTC.